This T cell receptor beta chain was obtained from a study of early T cells in non-severe SARS-CoV-2 infection. The CDR3 loop spans 15 amino acids. This clonotype was detected only a few times. TCRdb re-called the 5' RACE reads with MiXCR, one entry per CDR3 protein. Among around 99,000 distinct CDR3 sequences listed, 11% were seen once. The clonotype was recovered from an adult who was a healthcare worker with PCR-confirmed SARS-CoV-2 infection or an uninfected control (not recorded which). Sequencing was done on a sample of whole blood. V gene TRBV21-1 combines with J gene TRBJ2-1; TRBD2 reflects the table's D call only, with no check against the DNA. TRBV21-1 is a pseudogene locus. The CDR3 loop reads CASSKGGTSDYEQFF. The CDR3 nucleotides read TGTGCCAGCAGCAAAGGTGGGACTAGCGATTATGAGCAGTTCTTC.